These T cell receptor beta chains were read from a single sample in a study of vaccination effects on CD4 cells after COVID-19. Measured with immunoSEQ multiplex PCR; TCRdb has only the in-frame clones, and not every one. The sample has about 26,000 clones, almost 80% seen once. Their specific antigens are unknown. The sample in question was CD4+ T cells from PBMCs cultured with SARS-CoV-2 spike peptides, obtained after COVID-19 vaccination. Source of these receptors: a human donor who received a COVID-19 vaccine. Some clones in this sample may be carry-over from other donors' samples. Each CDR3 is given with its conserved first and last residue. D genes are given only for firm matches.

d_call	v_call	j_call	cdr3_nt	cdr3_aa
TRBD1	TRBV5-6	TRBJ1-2	TGTGCCAGCAGATCTTTTGGACAGGGGGCGAATGGCTACACCTTC	CASRSFGQGANGYTF
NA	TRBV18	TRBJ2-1	TGTGCCAGCTCACCAGGGCTGCGCTCCTACAATGAGCAGTTCTTC	CASSPGLRSYNEQFF
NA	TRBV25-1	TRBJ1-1	TGTGCCAGCTCCCAGAACACTGAAGCTTTCTTT	CASSQNTEAFF
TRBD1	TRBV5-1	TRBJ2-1	TGCGCCAGCAGCCAGGGACAGAGTTATAACAATGAGCAGTTCTTC	CASSQGQSYNNEQFF
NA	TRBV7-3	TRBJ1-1	TGTGCCAGCAGCCGTCAAGCAGGTAGCACTGAAGCTTTCTTT	CASSRQAGSTEAFF
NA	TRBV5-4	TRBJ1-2	TGTGCCAGCAGCTTGACTGGGGCCGGGAAAACTAACTATGGCTACACCTTC	CASSLTGAGKTNYGYTF
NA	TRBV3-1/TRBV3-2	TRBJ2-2	TGTGCCAGCAGCCAACTTGGCACCGGGGAGCTGTTTTTT	CASSQLGTGELFF
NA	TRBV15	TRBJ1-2	TGTGCCACCAGCAGGGGGAGCTATGGCTACACCTTC	CATSRGSYGYTF
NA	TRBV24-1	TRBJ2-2	TGTGCCACCATGAGAGGGGGAGTAGAAACCGGGGAGCTGTTTTTT	CATMRGGVETGELFF
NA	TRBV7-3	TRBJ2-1	TGTGCCAGCAGCTTAAACCCGGACAACTACAATGAGCAGTTCTTC	CASSLNPDNYNEQFF